This T cell receptor beta chain appears in the sequencing data of a study of T-cell reconstitution after alpha-beta-depleted transplantation in children. General observations from the study: One year post-transplant, T-cell counts and diversity were largely derived from T cells produced anew. There were some patients whose high TCRbeta diversity at day 60 came from surviving recipient T cells and thymic progenitors. Approximately two months post-transplant, alpha-beta T cells reportedly originated from several hundred expanded graft clones.

Trimming left V 0 bases short and J 3 bases short, with 12 bases between. The CDR3 has 14 amino acids. Germline V gene lookup returns CDR1 DFQATT and CDR2 SNEGSKA (reference sequence). Unique molecular identifiers were built into the TCRbeta library. TCRdb fed the PCR reads into MiXCR, producing one record per CDR3 protein. The sample lists about 300,000 distinct CDR3 sequences; roughly 8.2% were seen once. There are a few counts of this clonotype. As yet, its antigen is unknown. Specimen: peripheral blood, collected 360 days after TCRalphabeta/CD19-depleted stem cell transplant. This receptor was obtained from a female patient between 2 and 15 years old who had a stem cell transplant for Fanconi anemia, so the T cells may come from the graft donor. This chain connects TRBV20-1 to TRBJ2-7, with a possible D match to TRBD1 (7 bases). The CDR3 coding sequence is TGCAGTGCTAGAGAAGGAGGGGGCAGCTACGAGCAGTACTTC. As protein: CSAREGGGSYEQYF.